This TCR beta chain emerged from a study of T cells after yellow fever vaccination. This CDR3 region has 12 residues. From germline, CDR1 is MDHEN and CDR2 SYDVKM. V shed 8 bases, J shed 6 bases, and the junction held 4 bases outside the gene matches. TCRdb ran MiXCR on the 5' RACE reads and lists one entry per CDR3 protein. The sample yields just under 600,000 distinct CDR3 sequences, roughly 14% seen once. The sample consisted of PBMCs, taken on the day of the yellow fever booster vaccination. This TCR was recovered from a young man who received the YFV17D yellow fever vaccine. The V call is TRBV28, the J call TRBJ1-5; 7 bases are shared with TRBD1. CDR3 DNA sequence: TGTGCCAGCGAGGGGGCATTTCAGCCCCAGCATTTT. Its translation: CASEGAFQPQHF.